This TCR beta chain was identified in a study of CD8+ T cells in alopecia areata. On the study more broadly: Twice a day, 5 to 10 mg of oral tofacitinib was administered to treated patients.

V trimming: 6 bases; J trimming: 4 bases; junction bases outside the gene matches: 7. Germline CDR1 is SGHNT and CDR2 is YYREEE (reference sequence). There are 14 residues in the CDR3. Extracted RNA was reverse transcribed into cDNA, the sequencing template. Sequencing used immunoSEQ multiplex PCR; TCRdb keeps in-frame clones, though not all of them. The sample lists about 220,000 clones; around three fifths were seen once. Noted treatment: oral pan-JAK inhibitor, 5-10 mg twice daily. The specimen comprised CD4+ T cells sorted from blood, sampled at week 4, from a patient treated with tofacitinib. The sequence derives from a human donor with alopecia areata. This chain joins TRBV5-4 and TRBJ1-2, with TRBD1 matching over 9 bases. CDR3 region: CASNQDRGLYGYTF. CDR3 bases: TGTGCCAGCAACCAGGACAGGGGCCTCTATGGCTACACCTTC.